These 4 T cell receptor beta chains came from one sample sequenced in a study of lymphopenia after photon versus proton radiotherapy. The protocol was immunoSEQ multiplex PCR, while the TCRdb copy is restricted to in-frame clones and leaves out a portion. Here the sample spans around 29,000 clones, about 87% being singletons. Sequencing was performed on peripheral blood, taken from a patient treated with proton-based radiotherapy. The receptors were sampled from a woman aged 55-75 years with cholangiocarcinoma. Some clones in this sample may be carry-over from other donors' samples.

The rearrangement links TRBV6-1 to TRBJ2-2, with a possible D match to TRBD1 (5 bases). Germline-derived CDR1 and CDR2 are MNHNS and SASEGT. This CDR3 region has 14 residues. Trimming took 4 bases from V and 4 from J, leaving 10 bases between them. The CDR3 reads CASSGTRFTGELFF. The CDR3 DNA follows: TGTGCCAGCAGTGGGACAAGGTTCACCGGGGAGCTGTTTTTT.

This clone occurred once. This sequence joins TRBV2 and TRBJ1-1; D uncertain. Trimming removed 7 bases from V and 0 bases from J, with 9 bases in between. Per germline, CDR1 SNHLY and CDR2 FYNNEI. The CDR3 loop spans 13 amino acids. The CDR3 loop is CASIGWVNTEAFF. CDR3 nucleotides: TGTGCCAGCATAGGTTGGGTGAACACTGAAGCTTTCTTT.

The chain joins TRBV21-1 to TRBJ1-2. TRBV21-1 is a pseudogene. The CDR3 covers 13 residues. CDR3: CASIPTANYGYTF. CDR3 in DNA: TGTGCCAGCATTCCGACCGCTAACTATGGCTACACCTTC.

The rearrangement links TRBV5-1 to TRBJ2-5, with D maybe TRBD1 (6 bases). This CDR3 is 17 amino acids long. With 4 bases removed from V and 1 base from J, the gap between germline ends came to 20 bases. Germline V gives CDR1 SGHRS, CDR2 YFSETQ. The DNA of the CDR3 is TGCGCCAGCAGCGTAGAACAGGGTAGAGGTGCCCAAGAGACCCAGTACTTC. Protein sequence: CASSVEQGRGAQETQYF.